These 4 T cell receptor beta chains were sequenced from one sample in a study of CD8+CD57+ T cells in acquired aplastic anemia. CD8+CD57+ cell expansion, shown by flow cytometry, had occurred in the patients selected for sequencing. Genomic DNA, the template, was used for profiling of the TCR beta VDJ and CDR3. TCRdb re-derived calls from the reads in MiXCR, one entry per CDR3 protein. This sample has approximately 180,000 distinct CDR3 sequences; around 50% occur once, and the top ten carry more than 0.85%. Sequenced: sorted CD4+, CD8+, or CD8+CD57+ T cells (not recorded which) from PBMCs. These receptors were obtained from a human donor with aplastic anemia.

The rearrangement uses TRBV5-4 and TRBJ2-7; the D gene could be TRBD1 or TRBD2 (9 bases each). Per germline, CDR1 SGHNT and CDR2 YYREEE (reference sequence). The CDR3 loop spans 15 amino acids. The ends were cut back, 4 bases at V and 3 bases at J, with 17 bases in the middle. CDR3 DNA sequence: TGTGCCAGCAGCCCTAGCGGGACAGGGCTCTACGAGCAGTACTTC. This codes for CASSPSGTGLYEQYF. Combining the CDR3 with reference TRBV5-4 and TRBJ2-7 gives the whole variable domain ETGVTQSPTHLIKTRGQQVTLRCSSQSGHNTVSWYQQALGQGPQFIFQYYREEENGRGNFPPRFSGLQFPNYSSELNVNALELDDSALYLCASSPSGTGLYEQYFGPGTRLTVT.

This clonotype showed up many times. The chain uses TRBV2 and TRBJ1-5; TRBD1 matches 10 bases. The trim removed 3 bases at V and 6 bases at J, leaving 2 bases unmatched. Germline V gene data show CDR1 as SNHLY and CDR2 as FYNNEI. This CDR3 comprises 14 residues. The CDR3 sequence: CASSDRTGGQPQHF. The CDR3 DNA reads as TGTGCCAGCAGTGATAGGACAGGGGGTCAGCCCCAGCATTTT.

This clonotype has at least ten counts. The rearrangement uses TRBV20-1 and TRBJ2-7; 7 bases line up with TRBD2. This CDR3 region has 14 residues. J lost 3 bases, V lost 1 base, and 6 bases had no gene match. Germline V gives CDR1 DFQATT, CDR2 SNEGSKA (reference sequence). This CDR3 is CSARGVSGGYEQYF. The CDR3 DNA reads as TGCAGTGCTAGAGGGGTTTCGGGGGGCTACGAGCAGTACTTC.

The gene calls are TRBV13 and TRBJ2-1, with 15 bases aligning to TRBD2. Germline V gene lookup returns CDR1 PRHDT and CDR2 FYEKMQ (reference sequence). Unmatched junction bases numbered 18, after V lost 9 bases and J lost 9 bases. The CDR3 has 18 amino acids. CDR3 sequence: CASSGTGLAGGSQSEQFF. The CDR3 DNA reads as TGTGCCAGTTCCGGGACAGGACTAGCGGGGGGGAGCCAGAGTGAGCAGTTCTTC. The full variable domain, completed using reference TRBV13 and TRBJ2-1, is AAGVIQSPRHLIKEKRETATLKCYPIPRHDTVYWYQQGPGQDPQFLISFYEKMQSDKGSIPDRFSAQQFSDYHSELNMSSLELGDSALYFCASSGTGLAGGSQSEQFFGPGTRLTVL.